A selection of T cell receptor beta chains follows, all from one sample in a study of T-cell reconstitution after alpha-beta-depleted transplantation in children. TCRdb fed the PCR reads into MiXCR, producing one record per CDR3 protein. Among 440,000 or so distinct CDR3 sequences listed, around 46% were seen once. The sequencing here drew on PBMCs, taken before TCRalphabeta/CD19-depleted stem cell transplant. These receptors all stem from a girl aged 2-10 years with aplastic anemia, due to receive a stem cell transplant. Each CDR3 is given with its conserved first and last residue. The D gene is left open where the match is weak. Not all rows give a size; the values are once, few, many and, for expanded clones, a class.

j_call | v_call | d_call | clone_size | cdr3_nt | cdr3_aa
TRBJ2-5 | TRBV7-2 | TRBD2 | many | TGTGCCAGCAGCTTAGCCGGGAGGTCAGAGACCCAGTACTTC | CASSLAGRSETQYF
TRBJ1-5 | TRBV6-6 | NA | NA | TGTGCCAGCTGCCTTTATCCCAATCAGCCCCAGCATTTT | CASCLYPNQPQHF
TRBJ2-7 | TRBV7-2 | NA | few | TGTGCCAGCAGCTTAGCCCGACGGGCTTCCTCCTACGAGCAGTACTTC | CASSLARRASSYEQYF
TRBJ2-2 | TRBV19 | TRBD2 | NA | TGTGCCAGTAGCCCCGGGAGGTCGGACACCGGGGAGCTGTTTTTT | CASSPGRSDTGELFF
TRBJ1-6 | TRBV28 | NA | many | TGTGCCAGCAGTTTTGGGCAGGCGAATTCACCCCTCCACTTT | CASSFGQANSPLHF
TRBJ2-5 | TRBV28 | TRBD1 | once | TGTGCCAGCAGTCCCGGACAGGGGGGCCTCCAAGAGACCCAGTACTTC | CASSPGQGGLQETQYF
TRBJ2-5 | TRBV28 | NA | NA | TGTGCCAGCAGTTTATTTCTCGGGGGCCAAGAGACCCAGTACTTC | CASSLFLGGQETQYF
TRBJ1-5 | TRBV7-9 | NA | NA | TGTGCCAGCGGGACGTATGAGCCCCAGCATTTT | CASGTYEPQHF
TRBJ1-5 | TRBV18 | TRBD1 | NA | TGTGCCAGCTCACCACAGGGGGCCAATCAGCCCCAGCATTTT | CASSPQGANQPQHF
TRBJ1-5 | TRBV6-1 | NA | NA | TGTGCCAGCAGTGAGGCTATGGACAGTTTTCCGCAGCCCCAGCATTTT | CASSEAMDSFPQPQHF
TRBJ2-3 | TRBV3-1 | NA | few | TGTGCCAGCAGCATGAGTTTTGTAGATACGCAGTATTTT | CASSMSFVDTQYF
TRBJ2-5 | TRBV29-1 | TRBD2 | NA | TGCAGCGTCGCTGGGGGGGAGTACCAAGAGACCCAGTACTTC | CSVAGGEYQETQYF
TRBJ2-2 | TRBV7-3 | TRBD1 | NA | TGTGCCAGCAGCCGGACTGGGGGACAGCCACTCACCGGGGAGCTGTTTTTT | CASSRTGGQPLTGELFF
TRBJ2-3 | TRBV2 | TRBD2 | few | TGTGCCAGCCCACTAGCGGCGCAGTATTTT | CASPLAAQYF
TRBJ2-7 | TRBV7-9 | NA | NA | TGTGCCAGCAGTGACCTGGGGGGCAGGTCCTACGAGCAGTACTTC | CASSDLGGRSYEQYF
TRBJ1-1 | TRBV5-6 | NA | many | TGTGCCAGCAGCTTGGTCACCCACAACACTGAAGCTTTCTTT | CASSLVTHNTEAFF
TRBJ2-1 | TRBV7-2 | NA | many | TGTGCCAGCAGCTCCTATAGCTCCTACAATGAGCAGTTCTTC | CASSSYSSYNEQFF
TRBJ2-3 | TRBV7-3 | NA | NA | TGTGCCAGCAGCTTAAGCTTTCGGGGGTCAGGGTTTGCCGCAGATACGCAGTATTTT | CASSLSFRGSGFAADTQYF
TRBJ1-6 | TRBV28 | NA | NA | TGTGCCAGCAGTCTCGCTGGAATTGGTGGGGCGAATTCACCCCTCCACTTT | CASSLAGIGGANSPLHF
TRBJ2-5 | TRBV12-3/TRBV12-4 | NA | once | TGTGCCAGCAGAATAGGGCTGCCTTTTAGGTTCCAAGAGACCCAGTACTTC | CASRIGLPFRFQETQYF
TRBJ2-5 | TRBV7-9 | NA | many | TGTGCCAGCAGCCAATCGACGGGGCAAGAGACCCAGTACTTC | CASSQSTGQETQYF
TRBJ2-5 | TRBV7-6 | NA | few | TGTGCCAGCAGCCCCCGGGACGCTGGGGAGACCCAGTACTTC | CASSPRDAGETQYF
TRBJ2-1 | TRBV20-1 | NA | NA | TGCAGTGCCGTGGGTTCGGGAGTGGGCAATGAGCAGTTCTTC | CSAVGSGVGNEQFF
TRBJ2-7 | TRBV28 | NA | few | TGTGCCAGCAGGATTGGAGCCTACGAGCAGTACTTC | CASRIGAYEQYF
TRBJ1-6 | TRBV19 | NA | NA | TGTGCCAGTAGTAGGGGGAATTCACCCCTCCACTTT | CASSRGNSPLHF
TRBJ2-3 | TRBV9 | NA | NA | TGTGCCAGCAGCGTAGAACGGACCACAGATACGCAGTATTTT | CASSVERTTDTQYF
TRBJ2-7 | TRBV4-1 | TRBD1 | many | TGCGCCAGCAGCCAAGTCCGGGACAGTATCTACGAGCAGTACTTC | CASSQVRDSIYEQYF
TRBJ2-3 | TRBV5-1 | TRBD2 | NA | TGCGCCAGCATGGTGACTAGCAGCACAGATACGCAGTATTTT | CASMVTSSTDTQYF
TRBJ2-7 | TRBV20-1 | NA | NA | TGCAGTTCCCACAGGTTTACCTCCTACGAGCAGTACTTC | CSSHRFTSYEQYF
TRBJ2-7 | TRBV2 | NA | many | TGTGCCAGCGGGGGAGCGGCGTCCCCCTACGAGCAGTACTTC | CASGGAASPYEQYF
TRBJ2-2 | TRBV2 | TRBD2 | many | TGTGCCAGCAAAAGCGGGATGAACACCGGGGAGCTGTTTTTT | CASKSGMNTGELFF
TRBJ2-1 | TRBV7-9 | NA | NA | TGTGCCAGCAGCTTCGATTACAATGAGCAGTTCTTC | CASSFDYNEQFF